This entry lists 18 T cell receptor beta chains sequenced from one sample in a study of blood T cell repertoires in COVID-19. Sequenced by immunoSEQ multiplex PCR; TCRdb stores in-frame clones only, minus some. The table has 91,000 or so clones, about 86% seen once. The specimen was peripheral blood. All receptors come from a woman aged 60 to 75 in a cohort sampled during active or convalescent COVID-19.

The chain joins TRBV9 to TRBJ2-1; 7 bases line up with TRBD2. CDR1 is SGDLS, CDR2 YYNGEE, per germline. The trim removed 0 bases at V and 6 bases at J, leaving 12 bases unmatched. This CDR3 has 17 residues. CDR3 nucleotides: TGTGCCAGCAGCGTAGGACTGGGCGGGAGTTTTGCCAATGAGCAGTTCTTC. Translation: CASSVGLGGSFANEQFF.

This rearrangement joins TRBV29-1 to TRBJ1-2; D perhaps matches TRBD1 (5 bases). Germline V CDR1 and CDR2: SQVTM, ANQGSEA. Trimming cost V 7 bases and J 8 bases, with 26 bases left between them. The CDR3 extends over 15 amino acids. In DNA, the CDR3 is TGCAGCGCGCCCTTGTCCGGGACTCCCAACGGGGGCTACACCTTC. Amino acid sequence: CSAPLSGTPNGGYTF.

The chain carries TRBV20-1 and TRBJ2-4; 7 nucleotides match TRBD1. This CDR3 spans 14 amino acids. Germline V gene sequence: CDR1 DFQATT, CDR2 SNEGSKA (reference sequence). V dropped 3 bases and J dropped 9; count of bases not matched to a gene: 11. The CDR3 bases are TGCAGTGCTAGTGAGGCAAGGGGGCAGGGCATTCAGTACTTC. It specifies CSASEARGQGIQYF.

The V gene is TRBV2, the J gene TRBJ1-5, with a weak D call TRBD1 (6 bases). The germline CDR1 and CDR2 sequences are SNHLY and FYNNEI. The CDR3 has 15 amino acids. Trimming left V 6 bases short and J 0 bases short, with 12 bases between. Here the CDR3 reads CASREQGDSNQPQHF. The CDR3 coding sequence is TGTGCCAGCAGGGAACAGGGTGATAGCAATCAGCCCCAGCATTTT.

The CDR3 is CASSPRTSDNEQFF. In DNA, the CDR3 is TGTGCCAGCAGTCCCCGGACTAGCGACAATGAGCAGTTCTTC. The chain uses TRBV28 and TRBJ2-1, with TRBD2 matching over 9 bases. The CDR3 loop spans 14 amino acids. Per the germline V gene, CDR1 is MDHEN and CDR2 is SYDVKM. Germline trimming cut 5 bases from V and 5 bases from J; bases unmatched to any gene: 4.

The chain carries TRBV2 and TRBJ2-2; possibly TRBD2 for D (5 bases). Trimming left V 1 base short and J 3 bases short, with 6 bases between. This CDR3 contains 14 residues. Germline lookup yields CDR1 SNHLY and CDR2 FYNNEI. The DNA for the CDR3 is TGTGCCAGCAGTGAAGGGGAGTACACCGGGGAGCTGTTTTTT. Translating it yields CASSEGEYTGELFF.

CDR3 sequence: CASSPQTLAAEQYF. The CDR3 coding sequence is TGTGCCAGCAGTCCCCAAACTTTAGCGGCCGAGCAGTACTTC. This chain uses TRBV6-5 with TRBJ2-7; tentatively, D is TRBD2 (6 bases). Per the germline V gene, CDR1 is MNHEY and CDR2 is SVGAGI. The CDR3 runs 14 residues. Trimming took off 5 bases at V and 6 bases at J, with 17 bases between the two ends.

The chain is built from TRBV15 and TRBJ2-1; the match to TRBD2 covers 10 bases. The CDR3 is 16 amino acids. CDR1 and CDR2 from the germline V gene are LNHNV and YYDKDF (reference sequence). Trimming cost V 0 bases and J 8 bases; bases outside gene matches: 7. In DNA, the CDR3 is TGTGCCACCAGCAGAGATAATAGCGGGGGGTGGGATGAGCAGTTCTTC. It specifies CATSRDNSGGWDEQFF.

This clone was counted only a few times. The genes are TRBV7-3 and TRBJ1-1, with D unclear. Germline V gene data show CDR1 as SGHTA and CDR2 as FQGTGA. The ends were cut back, 2 bases at V and 2 bases at J, with 6 bases in the middle. CDR3 length equals 13 residues. This chain's CDR3 is CASSLARNTEAFF. CDR3 in DNA: TGTGCCAGCAGCTTAGCGCGCAACACTGAAGCTTTCTTT.

This chain links TRBV10-1 with TRBJ2-1; 11 bases map to TRBD1. The CDR3 contains 15 residues. Germline loops: CDR1 WNHNN, CDR2 SYGVQD (reference sequence). The J segment lost 8 bases and the V segment lost 3 bases, leaving 6 bases of the junction unmatched. The CDR3 sequence: CASSDSGQGADEQFF. As DNA, the CDR3 is TGCGCCAGCAGTGATTCCGGACAGGGGGCAGATGAGCAGTTCTTC.

The chain is built from TRBV5-1 and TRBJ2-1; 12 nucleotides line up with TRBD2. This CDR3 region has 15 residues. Germline assignment: CDR1 SGHRS and CDR2 YFSETQ. V was pared by 0 bases and J by 14 bases, with 9 bases of the junction left unmatched. CDR3 loop: CASSLALAGGRGEFF. The CDR3 coding sequence is TGCGCCAGCAGCTTGGCACTAGCGGGAGGAAGGGGGGAGTTCTTC.

This CDR3 reads CASSLGRGPGSPLHF. The DNA for the CDR3 is TGTGCCAGCAGCTTGGGCCGCGGGCCAGGATCACCCCTCCACTTT. This sequence joins TRBV5-8 and TRBJ1-6; D is ambiguous. Germline assignment: CDR1 SGHTS and CDR2 YDEGEE. V was trimmed by 0 bases and J by 10 bases, leaving 14 bases between them. The CDR3 extends over 15 amino acids.

The rearrangement links TRBV28 to TRBJ2-7; 9 bases line up with TRBD2. Per the germline V gene, CDR1 is MDHEN and CDR2 is SYDVKM. The junction had 4 bases not matched to a gene; V was cut back by 5 bases and J by 5 bases. The CDR3 contains 13 residues. This CDR3 reads CASSLSGSHEQYF. Here the CDR3 DNA reads TGTGCCAGCAGTCTTAGCGGGAGTCACGAGCAGTACTTC.

V is TRBV20-1 and J is TRBJ2-3, with 10 nucleotides matching TRBD1. V shed 3 bases and J 4 bases; nucleotides not matched to a gene: 4. Germline V lookup: CDR1 DFQATT, CDR2 SNEGSKA (reference sequence). This CDR3 spans 14 amino acids. CDR3 loop: CSASGTGVPDTQYF. The CDR3 coding sequence is TGCAGTGCTAGTGGGACAGGGGTCCCAGATACGCAGTATTTT.

The genes are TRBV5-5 and TRBJ2-2, with D maybe TRBD1 (6 bases). V was cut by 0 bases and J by 7 bases, with 10 bases left in between. Germline values: CDR1 SGHKS, CDR2 YYEKEE (reference sequence). This CDR3 comprises 14 residues. CDR3 in DNA: TGTGCCAGCAGCTTGGAGGGGGTCTACGGGGAGCTGTTTTTT. Translation: CASSLEGVYGELFF.

In its sample, this clone was seen once. The gene calls are TRBV24-1 and TRBJ2-7, with TRBD1 matching 9 bases. Unmatched junction bases numbered 9, after V lost 6 bases and J lost 1 base. Germline V gene data show CDR1 as KGHDR and CDR2 as SFDVKD. The CDR3 consists of 16 residues. The CDR3 DNA reads as TGTGCCACCAGTCCAGGGACAGGGTTGGGATCCTACGAGCAGTACTTC. This translates into CATSPGTGLGSYEQYF.

The J gene is TRBJ1-5, the V gene TRBV5-1; 8 bases are shared with TRBD1. The trim removed 2 bases at V and 1 base at J, leaving 2 bases unmatched. The CDR3 has 15 residues. CDR1 and CDR2 from the germline V gene are SGHRS and YFSETQ. CDR3 sequence reads: CASSFQGASNQPQHF. The CDR3, as DNA: TGCGCCAGCAGCTTCCAGGGGGCCAGCAATCAGCCCCAGCATTTT.

The chain has TRBV5-1 and TRBJ2-2; 11 bases agree with TRBD1. CDR3 length: 14 amino acids. Trimming cost V 4 bases and J 6 bases; bases outside gene matches: 2. Per germline, CDR1 SGHRS and CDR2 YFSETQ. CDR3 in amino acids: CASSPGQGAGELFF. In DNA, the CDR3 is TGCGCCAGCAGCCCGGGACAGGGGGCCGGGGAGCTGTTTTTT.